In its sample, the clone carrying this TCR beta chain was seen once. Its target is unknown. One end of the junction does not line up with germline, which may come from a read error. The data were obtained in a study of blood T cells in healthy people across ages. Germline V gene sequence: CDR1 SGHRS, CDR2 YFSETQ. This CDR3 is 15 amino acids long. Study results and limitations: In long-lived donors, naive CD4+ cell counts and diversity exceeded those of aged donors.

In each sample, at least 6 million PBMCs were isolated. Sample-barcoded 5' priming and a J-beta primer mix drove a second PCR of roughly 7 to 11 cycles. TCRdb passed the 5' RACE reads through MiXCR, listing each CDR3 protein once. The data show around 1,500,000 distinct CDR3 sequences, 28% seen once. The sequenced sample was blood. The origin of this receptor is a woman aged 25 to 39 in good health. This chain links TRBV5-1 with TRBJ2-7; TRBD2 is a possible D gene (6 bases). Here the CDR3 DNA reads TGCGCCCGCAGCTCGGGGGACTCCAGGACGGTCGAGCAGTACTTC. Its translation is CARSSGDSRTVEQYF.